The 12 T cell receptor beta chains in this list originate from one sample, sequenced in a study of T cells after yellow fever vaccination. MiXCR, run by TCRdb on the 5' RACE reads, gives a single entry per CDR3 protein. This sample has tens of thousands of distinct CDR3 sequences; about 6% occur once, and the top ten carry 2.2%. The source was CD4+ T cells sorted from PBMCs, collected roughly 14 days after the first yellow fever vaccination. These receptors were obtained from a man between 18 and 29 years old who received the YFV17D yellow fever vaccine.

This clonotype was seen many times. CDR3 in amino acids: CASRTGQRNTEAFF. The CDR3, as DNA: TGTGCCAGCAGAACGGGACAGAGGAACACTGAAGCTTTCTTT. This chain links TRBV7-2 with TRBJ1-1; the match to TRBD1 covers 7 bases. Germline V CDR1 and CDR2: SGHTA, FQGNSA. The CDR3 contains 14 residues. V was pared by 6 bases and J by 1 base, with 5 bases of the junction left unmatched.

Ten or more counts support this clonotype. V and J are TRBV6-5 and TRBJ1-1; D not certain. The V and J ends lost 2 bases and 3 bases respectively, with 7 bases between them. CDR1 MNHEY and CDR2 SVGAGI come from the germline V gene. The CDR3 is 13 residues long. DNA of the CDR3: TGTGCCAGCAGTTACGGTCGGGACACTGAAGCTTTCTTT. This sequence encodes CASSYGRDTEAFF.

At least ten counts were recorded for this clonotype. The J gene is TRBJ2-2, the V gene TRBV7-9; D uncertain. V lost 1 base to trimming and J lost 5 bases, with 11 bases between them. Germline V gene lookup returns CDR1 SEHNR and CDR2 FQNEAQ (reference sequence). CDR3 length: 15 amino acids. CDR3 region: CASSLEATLTGELFF. The CDR3, as DNA: TGTGCCAGCAGCTTAGAGGCCACCCTGACCGGGGAGCTGTTTTTT.

This clonotype has ten or more counts. The chain uses TRBV5-1 and TRBJ2-6, with no clear D. Trimming stripped 0 bases from V and 4 bases from J, with 8 bases between. Per germline, CDR1 SGHRS and CDR2 YFSETQ. This CDR3 contains 15 residues. CDR3 sequence (DNA): TGCGCCAGCAGCTTGGCTCCGGACGGGGCCAACGTCCTGACTTTC. Translating gives CASSLAPDGANVLTF. Complete variable domain (other parts from reference TRBV5-1 and TRBJ2-6): KAGVTQTPRYLIKTRGQQVTLSCSPISGHRSVSWYQQTPGQGLQFLFEYFSETQRNKGNFPGRFSGRQFSNSRSEMNVSTLELGDSALYLCASSLAPDGANVLTFGAGSRLTVL.

This clonotype was seen ten or more times. The chain combines TRBV5-1 with TRBJ1-4; 8 positions match TRBD1. The germline V gene has CDR1 SGHRS and CDR2 YFSETQ. The length of the CDR3 is 16 residues. Germline trimming cut 4 bases from V and 6 bases from J; bases unmatched to any gene: 11. CDR3 in amino acids: CASSPERPGGHEKLFF. CDR3 coding DNA: TGCGCCAGCAGCCCGGAGCGGCCAGGGGGCCATGAAAAACTGTTTTTT.

The sample holds a few counts of this clonotype. The V gene is TRBV5-1, the J gene TRBJ2-5; perhaps TRBD2 as D (5 bases). Trimming cost V 2 bases and J 2 bases, with 13 bases left between them. CDR3 length: 15 residues. The germline V gene has CDR1 SGHRS and CDR2 YFSETQ. The CDR3 DNA reads as TGCGCCAGCAGCTTAGCCCCGAGGGTACAAGAGACCCAGTACTTC. Translated, it gives CASSLAPRVQETQYF.

This clonotype was observed many times. This rearrangement joins TRBV7-9 to TRBJ2-1, with D maybe TRBD1 (6 bases). The V and J ends lost 5 bases and 8 bases respectively, with 25 bases between them. The CDR3 consists of 17 residues. Germline V gene lookup returns CDR1 SEHNR and CDR2 FQNEAQ (reference sequence). The CDR3 spells CASSLNHPPRGSYEQFF. DNA of the CDR3: TGTGCCAGCAGCCTCAACCATCCTCCCAGGGGTTCGTATGAGCAGTTCTTC.

This clonotype was counted at least ten times. This chain connects TRBV20-1 to TRBJ2-1; no definite D call. CDR1 is DFQATT, CDR2 SNEGSKA, per germline (reference sequence). The CDR3 is 16 residues long. V lost 2 bases and J 5 bases, leaving 19 bases between the germline ends. The DNA for the CDR3 is TGCAGTGCTAGAAAACCCGGCGGCAGCTCAAACAATGAGCAGTTCTTC. This translates into CSARKPGGSSNNEQFF.

This clonotype was picked up many times. This sequence joins TRBV10-3 and TRBJ2-1, with TRBD2 matching 15 bases. CDR3 size: 19 residues. Germline trimming cut 4 bases from V and 1 base from J; bases unmatched to any gene: 8. Germline assignment: CDR1 ENHRY and CDR2 SYGVKD. CDR3 in amino acids: CAISGGGLAGGKSYNEQFF. Here the CDR3 DNA reads TGTGCCATCAGTGGGGGCGGACTAGCGGGGGGGAAATCCTACAATGAGCAGTTCTTC.

In its sample, this clonotype was seen many times. This chain uses TRBV20-1 with TRBJ2-1; no clear D. Germline CDR1 DFQATT, CDR2 SNEGSKA (reference sequence). This CDR3 is built from 13 residues. Trimming pared 3 bases from V and 5 bases from J, leaving 11 bases between. This chain's CDR3 is CSASKPENNEQFF. DNA of the CDR3: TGCAGTGCTAGCAAACCGGAGAACAATGAGCAGTTCTTC.

This clonotype was observed many times. The chain links TRBV7-9 to TRBJ2-7; either TRBD1 or TRBD2 may supply D (6 bases each). The V end lost 5 bases, the J end lost 5 bases, and 16 bases lay between the germline ends. This CDR3 is built from 14 residues. Germline V lookup: CDR1 SEHNR, CDR2 FQNEAQ (reference sequence). CDR3 nucleotide sequence: TGTGCCAGCAGCACACAGGTCGGGGGCAACGAGCAGTACGTC. This encodes CASSTQVGGNEQYV.

This clonotype has ten or more counts. The genes are TRBV7-2 and TRBJ1-5; 7 positions agree with TRBD1. CDR3 length: 15 amino acids. Germline CDR1 SGHTA, CDR2 FQGNSA. The V and J ends lost 3 bases and 6 bases, in that order; junction bases with no gene match: 8. The CDR3 loop is CASSFSTTGVQPQHF. The CDR3 bases are TGTGCCAGCAGCTTCTCGACAACAGGGGTTCAGCCCCAGCATTTT.